This TCR beta chain stems from a study of control samples from healthy donors and cancer patients. This clone was counted a single time. The V and J ends lost 0 bases and 8 bases respectively, with 16 bases between them. CDR1 is MNHEY and CDR2 is SVGAGI in the germline V gene. This CDR3 region has 15 residues. Using immunoSEQ multiplex PCR, the repertoire was profiled, and TCRdb retains in-frame clones only, with some absent. The table shows 30,000 to 40,000 clones, with roughly 92% occurring only once. Sequencing was carried out using PBMCs. The origin of this receptor is a middle-aged man with colorectal cancer. The chain couples TRBV6-5 to TRBJ1-1; D gene uncertain. CDR3 in amino acids: CASSYSRRSGIEAFF. DNA of the CDR3: TGTGCCAGCAGTTACTCGAGGCGGTCTGGCATAGAAGCTTTCTTT.